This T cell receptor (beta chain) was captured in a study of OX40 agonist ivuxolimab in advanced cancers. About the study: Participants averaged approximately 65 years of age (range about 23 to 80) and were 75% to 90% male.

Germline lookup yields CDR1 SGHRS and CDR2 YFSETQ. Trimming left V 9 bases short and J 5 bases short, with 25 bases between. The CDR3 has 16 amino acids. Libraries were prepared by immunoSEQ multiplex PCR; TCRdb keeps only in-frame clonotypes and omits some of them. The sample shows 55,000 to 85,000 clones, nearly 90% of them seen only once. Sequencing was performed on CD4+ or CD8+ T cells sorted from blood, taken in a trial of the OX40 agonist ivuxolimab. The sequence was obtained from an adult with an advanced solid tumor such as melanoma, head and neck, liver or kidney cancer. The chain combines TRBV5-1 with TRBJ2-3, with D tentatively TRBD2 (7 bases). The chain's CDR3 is CATGPGGIAQGDTQYF. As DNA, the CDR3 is TGCGCCACTGGACCGGGGGGCATAGCACAGGGAGATACGCAGTATTTT.